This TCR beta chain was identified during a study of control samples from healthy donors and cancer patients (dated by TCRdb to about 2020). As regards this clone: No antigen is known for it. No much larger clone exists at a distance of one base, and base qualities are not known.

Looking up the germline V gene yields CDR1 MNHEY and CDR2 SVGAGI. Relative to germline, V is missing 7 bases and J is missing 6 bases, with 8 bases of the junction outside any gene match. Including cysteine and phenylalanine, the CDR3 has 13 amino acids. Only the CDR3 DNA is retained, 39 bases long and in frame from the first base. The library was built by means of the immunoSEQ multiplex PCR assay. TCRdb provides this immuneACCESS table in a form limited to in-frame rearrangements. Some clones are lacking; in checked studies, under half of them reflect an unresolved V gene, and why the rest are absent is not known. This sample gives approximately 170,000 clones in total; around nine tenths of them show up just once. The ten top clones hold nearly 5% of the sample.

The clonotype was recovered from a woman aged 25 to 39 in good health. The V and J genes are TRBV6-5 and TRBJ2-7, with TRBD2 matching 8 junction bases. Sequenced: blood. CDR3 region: CASTEPGGAEQYF. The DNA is TGTGCCAGCACAGAGCCGGGGGGGGCCGAGCAGTACTTC.